The present TCR beta chain was sequenced within a study of T cells in Graves' hyperthyroidism and ophthalmopathy. Study-level points and caveats: Peripheral blood also featured most of the thyroid clonotypes expanded above 0.001.

The investigators amplified TCR beta CDR3 regions from RNA transcripts. The TCR CDR3 first-round RT-PCR relied on the HTBI primer set. TCRdb re-analysed the multiplex PCR reads in MiXCR, keeping a single row per CDR3 protein. The sample has approximately 690,000 distinct CDR3 sequences; approximately 15% are singletons. In germline, CDR1 is MDHEN, CDR2 SYDVKM. The length of the CDR3 is 15 residues. Trimming took off 6 bases at V and 3 bases at J, with 15 bases between the two ends. This clonotype appeared many times. The antigen is undetermined. J is TRBJ1-5 and V is TRBV28; the D is unclear. Input material: blood. This sequence was found in a woman in her forties or fifties with Graves' ophthalmopathy. CDR3 protein: CASSPRELVNQPQHF. CDR3 coding DNA: TGTGCCAGCAGCCCCCGCGAGCTAGTCAATCAGCCCCAGCATTTT. The full variable domain, with the rest looked up from reference TRBV28 and TRBJ1-5, is DVKVTQSSRYLVKRTGEKVFLECVQDMDHENMFWYRQDPGLGLRLIYFSYDVKMKEKGDIPEGYSVSREKKERFSLILESASTNQTSMYLCASSPRELVNQPQHFGDGTRLSIL.